This entry concerns a single T cell receptor beta chain. The antigen remains undetermined. The germline gene is not matched at one end of the junction; a read error may be the cause. The sample originates from a study of post-analysis software for immune sequencing data. About the study: As for disease course, relapsing-remitting, secondary progressive and progressive-relapsing multiple sclerosis were all included. Study-level results: Compared with controls, patients showed significantly lower normalized Chao1 diversity. Patients carried five TRBV segments more frequently than controls did, and TRBV5-6, TRBV5-1 and TRBV20-1 were among them.

cDNA libraries for TCR beta contained unique molecular identifiers. The yield from roughly 1 to 10 million T cells was 500,000 or so cDNA molecules in total. TCRdb reprocessed the PCR reads with MiXCR, giving one entry per CDR3 protein. The sample yields 750,000 to 900,000 distinct CDR3 sequences, around 45% seen once. This CDR3 is built from 13 residues. Looked up from germline, CDR1 is SQVTM and CDR2 is ANQGSEA. The sequencing sample was made of blood. J is TRBJ2-6 and V is TRBV29-1; TRBD1 or TRBD2 may be the D gene (6 bases each). The TCR comes from a girl aged 5-17 years with multiple sclerosis. The CDR3, as DNA: TGCAGCGTAGGGGGGATTGGGGCCAACGTCCGGACTTTC. Protein: CSVGGIGANVRTF.